The 19 T cell receptor beta chains in this list originate from one sample, sequenced in a study of CD8 T cell repertoires and HIV-1 epitope variants. The data were produced by immunoSEQ multiplex PCR, yet TCRdb's version contains in-frame clones alone and is incomplete. The sample gives about 3,400 clones, around two thirds of which show up once; approximately 45% is in the top ten. These receptors are not linked to any known antigen. The sample taken for sequencing was cultured CD8+ T cells derived from PBMCs. The receptor set was obtained from a male donor with HIV.

V gene TRBV7-9 combines with J gene TRBJ2-1; 7 bases are a match to TRBD2. The CDR3 runs 16 residues. V lost 5 bases to trimming and J lost 2 bases; unmatched junction nucleotides: 9. The germline V gene encodes CDR1 SEHNR and CDR2 FQNEAQ (reference sequence). The CDR3 reads CASSPPTSNPYNEQFF. The CDR3 nucleotides read TGTGCCAGCAGCCCCCCGACTAGCAACCCCTACAATGAGCAGTTCTTC.

V usage is TRBV5-6 and J usage is TRBJ2-3, with D uncertain. CDR1 and CDR2 (germline): SGHDT, YYEEEE. V was shortened by 4 bases and J by 1 base, with 4 bases between the two germline ends. The length of the CDR3 is 12 residues. The CDR3 coding sequence is TGTGCCAGCAGCAGAGGCACAGATACGCAGTATTTT. Translating gives CASSRGTDTQYF.

This clone was seen more than once but under ten times. The chain has TRBV28 and TRBJ1-4; 9 bases line up with TRBD1. CDR3 size: 15 residues. V gave up 6 bases and J gave up 12 bases; unmatched junction bases: 14. Germline V gene sequence: CDR1 MDHEN, CDR2 SYDVKM. CDR3 sequence (DNA): TGTGCCAGCAGGGAAATCCGGGACAGGGAAGAAGAACTGTTTTTT. Its translation: CASREIRDREEELFF.

A few counts support this clone. The CDR3 coding sequence is TGTGCCAGTAGTTCGGTGGGCACCGGGGAGCTGTTTTTT. Translation gives CASSSVGTGELFF. The chain carries TRBV19 and TRBJ2-2; D is unresolved. Germline V gene data show CDR1 as LNHDA and CDR2 as SQIVND (reference sequence). Deletions cut 5 bases from V and 4 bases from J, with 8 bases between. This CDR3 is built from 13 residues. Together with reference TRBV19 and TRBJ2-2, the CDR3 gives the full variable domain: DGGITQSPKYLFRKEGQNVTLSCEQNLNHDAMYWYRQDPGQGLRLIYYSQIVNDFQKGDIAEGYSVSREKKESFPLTVTSAQKNPTAFYLCASSSVGTGELFFGEGSRLTVL.

This clone is hyperexpanded in the sample. The gene calls are TRBV28 and TRBJ1-1; TRBD1 aligns across 10 bases. The CDR3 extends over 17 amino acids. The V gene's germline CDR1 is MDHEN and CDR2 SYDVKM. With V trimmed by 4 bases and J by 4 bases, 12 bases remained unmatched. CDR3 bases: TGTGCCAGCAGTTCCCCCGGGACAGGGGTGATTTCCACTGAAGCTTTCTTT. It yields the protein CASSSPGTGVISTEAFF.

This chain uses TRBV6-5 with TRBJ2-3; TRBD1 matches 10 bases. CDR3 length: 15 residues. In germline, CDR1 is MNHEY, CDR2 SVGAGI. V shed 2 bases and J 1 base; nucleotides not matched to a gene: 0. The CDR3 reads CASSYGTGGTDTQYF. The CDR3 DNA reads as TGTGCCAGCAGTTACGGGACAGGGGGCACAGATACGCAGTATTTT.

This clone was observed a single time. The chain combines TRBV9 with TRBJ2-3; possible D gene TRBD1, 6 bases. Trimming stripped 4 bases from V and 0 bases from J, with 12 bases between. The CDR3 has 15 residues. Germline V CDR1 and CDR2: SGDLS, YYNGEE. The CDR3 spells CASSSGDISTDTQYF. CDR3 DNA: TGTGCCAGCAGCTCCGGGGACATCAGCACAGATACGCAGTATTTT.

Written as DNA, the CDR3 is TGTGCCACCAGCAGAGGTGCCGTGAACACTGAAGCTTTCTTT. Translated: CATSRGAVNTEAFF. The chain is built from TRBV15 and TRBJ1-1; D is undetermined. Looked up from germline, CDR1 is LNHNV and CDR2 is YYDKDF (reference sequence). This CDR3 has 14 amino acids. The V gene lost 1 base and the J gene lost 0 bases, with 6 bases spanning the gap.

With respect to this clone: One end of the junction fails to match germline, which may point to a read error. V gene TRBV5-1 combines with J gene TRBJ2-3; 7 bases agree with TRBD2. The CDR3 has 16 residues. Germline loops: CDR1 SGHRS, CDR2 YFSETQ. The CDR3 here is CASGLGEGPGADTQYF. DNA for the CDR3: TGCGCCAGCGGCTTAGGGGAGGGCCCTGGGGCAGATACGCAGTATTTT.

The chain carries TRBV19 and TRBJ2-5; D may be TRBD2 (6 bases). This CDR3 is 13 amino acids long. Deletions cut 7 bases from V and 5 bases from J, with 14 bases between. CDR1 LNHDA and CDR2 SQIVND come from the germline V gene (reference sequence). Here the CDR3 DNA reads TGTGCCAGTACGGGGGAGAGCTGGGAGACCCAGTACTTC. It encodes CASTGESWETQYF.

This chain links TRBV29-1 with TRBJ1-2; TRBD1 matches 7 bases. CDR1 is SQVTM and CDR2 is ANQGSEA in the germline V gene. CDR3 length: 13 amino acids. V was pared by 4 bases and J by 2 bases, with 4 bases of the junction left unmatched. The CDR3 reads CSVARGENYGYTF. The CDR3, as DNA: TGCAGCGTTGCCAGGGGGGAAAACTATGGCTACACCTTC.

The rearrangement uses TRBV27 and TRBJ2-3; maybe TRBD1 (6 bases). The CDR3 length is 15 residues. Germline V lookup: CDR1 MNHEY, CDR2 SMNVEV (reference sequence). V was trimmed by 3 bases and J by 3 bases, leaving 13 bases between them. This chain's CDR3 is CASSFTRGRTDTQYF. The DNA for the CDR3 is TGTGCCAGCAGTTTTACCAGGGGAAGGACAGATACGCAGTATTTT.

V usage is TRBV28 and J usage is TRBJ2-5; D might be TRBD1 (6 bases). Trimming left V 7 bases short and J 5 bases short, with 17 bases between. The germline CDR1 and CDR2 sequences are MDHEN and SYDVKM. CDR3 length: 14 residues. The CDR3 DNA sequence: TGTGCCAGCATTCCAGAAGGGGGATATGAGACCCAGTACTTC. Protein: CASIPEGGYETQYF.

The gene calls are TRBV28 and TRBJ2-7; possibly TRBD1 or TRBD2 for D (5 bases each). Germline V gene data show CDR1 as MDHEN and CDR2 as SYDVKM. The ends were cut back, 6 bases at V and 0 bases at J, with 15 bases in the middle. The CDR3 contains 15 residues. The CDR3 is CASSETGTGSYEQYF. For the CDR3, the DNA is TGTGCCAGCAGCGAAACCGGGACGGGCTCCTACGAGCAGTACTTC.

By frequency in the sample, this clone is hyperexpanded. The chain employs TRBV4-1 and TRBJ1-2; no clear D. CDR1 and CDR2 (germline): MGHRA, YSYEKL. CDR3 length equals 16 residues. The V end was cut by 0 bases, the J end by 3 bases, with 14 bases between. CDR3 protein: CASSQDPPDLDYGYTF. Written as DNA, the CDR3 is TGCGCCAGCAGCCAAGATCCCCCAGACTTGGACTATGGCTACACCTTC.

This clone showed up just once. The rearrangement uses TRBV21-1 and TRBJ2-7; the D call in the table, TRBD2, was not verified against the DNA. TRBV21-1 is given as a pseudogene. This CDR3 is 16 amino acids long. CDR3 loop: CASSGRRGPPPYEQYF. The DNA for the CDR3 is TGTGCCAGCAGCGGTCGGAGGGGACCCCCTCCCTACGAGCAGTACTTC.

The chain employs TRBV11-2 and TRBJ2-1; 12 nucleotides match TRBD2. Germline V CDR1 and CDR2: SGHAT, FQNNGV. The CDR3 is 16 residues long. The V gene end was trimmed by 3 bases and the J gene end by 5 bases; junction bases not matched to a gene: 5. The DNA for the CDR3 is TGTGCCAGCAGCTTTTGGACTAGCGGGAACAACAATGAGCAGTTCTTC. Protein sequence: CASSFWTSGNNNEQFF.

This clone was detected a few times. This chain joins TRBV6-4 and TRBJ2-1, with 10 bases aligning to TRBD2. Germline V lookup: CDR1 MRHNA, CDR2 SNTAGT. The trim removed 3 bases at V and 6 bases at J, leaving 2 bases unmatched. This CDR3 comprises 14 residues. CDR3: CASSEAGGPNEQFF. CDR3 bases: TGTGCCAGCAGTGAAGCGGGGGGGCCCAATGAGCAGTTCTTC.

The chain recombines TRBV20-1 with TRBJ1-1; D is possibly TRBD1 (6 bases). Per germline, CDR1 DFQATT and CDR2 SNEGSKA (reference sequence). This CDR3 is 11 amino acids long. V lost 6 bases and J lost 6, with 11 bases in between. CDR3 nucleotide sequence: TGCAGTGCCCAGGGGTGGCCTGAAGCTTTCTTT. It specifies CSAQGWPEAFF.